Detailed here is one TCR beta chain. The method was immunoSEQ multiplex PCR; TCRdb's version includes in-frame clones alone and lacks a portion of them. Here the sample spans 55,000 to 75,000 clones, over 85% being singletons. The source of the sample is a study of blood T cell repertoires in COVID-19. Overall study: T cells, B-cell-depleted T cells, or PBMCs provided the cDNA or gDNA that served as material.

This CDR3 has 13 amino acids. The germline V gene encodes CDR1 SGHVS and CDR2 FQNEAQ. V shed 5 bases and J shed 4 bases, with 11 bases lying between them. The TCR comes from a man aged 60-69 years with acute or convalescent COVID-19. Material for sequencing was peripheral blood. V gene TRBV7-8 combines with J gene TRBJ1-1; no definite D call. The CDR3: CASSPGWATEAFF. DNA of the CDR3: TGTGCCAGCAGCCCAGGTTGGGCCACTGAAGCTTTCTTT.